Given below is one T cell receptor (beta chain) in context. Its antigen remains unidentified. The sample belongs to a study of cytomegalovirus exposure and HLA in healthy donors. Amplification used 60 Vbeta primers and 13 Jbeta primers. Produced via immunoSEQ multiplex PCR; TCRdb's table is partial and in-frame only. This repertoire shows about 190,000 clones, more than 75% found once; its top ten account for about 3.5%. General observations from the study: Productive rates of about 87% or about 30% were seen for most TCR beta V segments in an earlier analysis.

CDR1 LNHDA and CDR2 SQIVND come from the germline V gene (reference sequence). V lost 7 bases to trimming and J lost 0 bases; unmatched junction nucleotides: 13. The length of the CDR3 is 18 residues. This chain connects TRBV19 to TRBJ2-2; 8 bases fit TRBD2. This clonotype was obtained from a man aged 40-55 years in good health and CMV-seropositive. The sample was PBMCs. The CDR3 region has the DNA TGTGCCAGTATCCTTATTTCGGGACTAGGTCCGAACACCGGGGAGCTGTTTTTT. Residues: CASILISGLGPNTGELFF.